The 17 T cell receptor beta chains presented below share a single source sample, sequenced in a study of HIV-infected patients and healthy controls. Whole blood was used without fractionation, so all unsorted peripheral T cells were included. cDNA was made from approximately 0.55 ug RNA using alpha and beta constant primers. Using multiplexing indices, alpha and beta chain libraries were generated apart by chain-specific third strand synthesis. TCRdb reanalysed the 5' RACE reads using MiXCR and keeps one entry per CDR3 protein. The sample contains approximately 25,000 distinct CDR3 sequences, more than 7.5% of which appear only once. The sequenced sample was blood. These receptors originate from an adult in good health.

The V and J genes are TRBV20-1 and TRBJ1-5; D is perhaps TRBD1 (5 bases). V was shortened by 0 bases and J by 0 bases, with 12 bases between the two germline ends. The germline gives CDR1 DFQATT, CDR2 SNEGSKA (reference sequence). CDR3 size: 16 residues. The CDR3: CSAREGAWPSNQPQHF. As DNA, the CDR3 is TGCAGTGCTAGAGAAGGGGCGTGGCCTAGCAATCAGCCCCAGCATTTT.

The chain recombines TRBV12-3 or TRBV12-4 with TRBJ1-2, with TRBD1 as a possible D gene (6 bases). V dropped 3 bases and J dropped 5 bases, with 16 bases sitting between them. This CDR3 spans 15 amino acids. The CDR3 DNA sequence: TGTGCCAGCAGTTTTTGGGGGGGCGACGGGTATGGCTACACCTTC. Amino acids: CASSFWGGDGYGYTF.

This clonotype ranks as medium-sized. The chain recombines TRBV6-5 with TRBJ2-3; tentatively, D is TRBD2 (7 bases). The CDR3 contains 16 residues. V lost 0 bases and J 5 bases, leaving 15 bases between the germline ends. The V gene's germline CDR1 is MNHEY and CDR2 SVGAGI. The CDR3: CASSYSIGGRGDTQYF. CDR3 bases: TGTGCCAGCAGTTACTCTATCGGGGGGCGAGGAGATACGCAGTATTTT.

This clonotype is termed medium-sized. V and J are TRBV18 and TRBJ2-1, with D possibly being TRBD2 (7 bases). CDR1 and CDR2 (germline): KGHSH, LQKENI. The CDR3 length is 15 residues. V lost 7 bases to trimming and J lost 3 bases, with 16 bases between them. The CDR3 DNA is TGTGCCAGCTTTTATGGGGGGGCTGGCTACAATGAGCAGTTCTTC. Translation: CASFYGGAGYNEQFF.

In this sample, this clonotype turned up many times. Written as DNA, the CDR3 is TGTGCCAGCAGTACAGGGACACGACTTGAAGCTTTCTTT. Translated: CASSTGTRLEAFF. V and J are TRBV27 and TRBJ1-1; weak D call: TRBD1 (6 bases). Germline CDR1 is MNHEY and CDR2 is SMNVEV (reference sequence). Trimming shortened V by 5 bases and J by 7 bases, and 14 bases separated the two germline ends. This CDR3 spans 13 amino acids.

This clonotype was picked up many times. The J gene is TRBJ1-1, the V gene TRBV29-1; tentative D call: TRBD1 (6 bases). V was pared by 2 bases and J by 2 bases, with 12 bases between. This CDR3 is built from 14 residues. CDR1 is SQVTM, CDR2 ANQGSEA, per germline. The CDR3 protein is CSVEIRGGNTEAFF. The DNA for the CDR3 is TGCAGCGTTGAAATCAGGGGTGGTAACACTGAAGCTTTCTTT. Combining the CDR3 with reference TRBV29-1 and TRBJ1-1 gives the whole variable domain SAVISQKPSRDICQRGTSLTIQCQVDSQVTMMFWYRQQPGQSLTLIATANQGSEATYESGFVIDKFPISRPNLTFSTLTVSNMSPEDSSIYLCSVEIRGGNTEAFFGQGTRLTVV.

This clonotype was recorded many times. V and J are TRBV30 and TRBJ1-4, with unresolved D. Germline CDR1 reads GTSNPN; CDR2 reads SVGIG (reference sequence). V was shortened by 5 bases and J by 10 bases, with 14 bases between the two germline ends. This CDR3 contains 12 residues. The CDR3 loop is CAWHRQRGKLFF. The CDR3 region has the DNA TGTGCCTGGCACCGACAACGCGGAAAACTGTTTTTT.

By share of the sample, this clonotype is medium-sized. This chain uses TRBV28 with TRBJ2-4; 7 positions match TRBD1. V gave up 5 bases and J gave up 0 bases; unmatched junction bases: 10. CDR3 size: 17 residues. CDR1 is MDHEN and CDR2 is SYDVKM in the germline V gene. The CDR3 sequence is CASSPPQQGLAKNIQYF. CDR3 nucleotides: TGTGCCAGCAGTCCGCCCCAACAGGGGTTAGCCAAAAACATTCAGTACTTC. The full variable domain, completed using reference TRBV28 and TRBJ2-4, is DVKVTQSSRYLVKRTGEKVFLECVQDMDHENMFWYRQDPGLGLRLIYFSYDVKMKEKGDIPEGYSVSREKKERFSLILESASTNQTSMYLCASSPPQQGLAKNIQYFGAGTRLSVL.

The sample holds many counts of this clonotype. The chain is built from TRBV27 and TRBJ2-5; D is unresolved. The CDR3 has 14 residues. Germline V lookup: CDR1 MNHEY, CDR2 SMNVEV (reference sequence). V was trimmed by 2 bases and J by 0 bases, leaving 7 bases between them. CDR3 bases: TGTGCCAGCAGTTTACTTTCCGACCAAGAGACCCAGTACTTC. Its translation is CASSLLSDQETQYF.

The table lists this clonotype with many counts. The chain carries TRBV13 and TRBJ2-3, with D tentatively TRBD2 (7 bases). The CDR3 runs 14 residues. Per germline, CDR1 PRHDT and CDR2 FYEKMQ (reference sequence). The germline V and J ends were trimmed by 8 bases and 4 bases, with 16 bases remaining between them. As DNA, the CDR3 is TGTGCCAGCGGGGGGGCCGGTCTGGCAGATACGCAGTATTTT. Amino acid sequence: CASGGAGLADTQYF. The variable domain in full, completed from reference TRBV13 and TRBJ2-3, reads AAGVIQSPRHLIKEKRETATLKCYPIPRHDTVYWYQQGPGQDPQFLISFYEKMQSDKGSIPDRFSAQQFSDYHSELNMSSLELGDSALYFCASGGAGLADTQYFGPGTRLTVL.

The chain is built from TRBV7-2 and TRBJ2-3, with 7 nucleotides matching TRBD1. CDR1 SGHTA and CDR2 FQGNSA come from the germline V gene. V lost 5 bases to trimming and J lost 4 bases; unmatched junction nucleotides: 12. There are 16 residues in the CDR3. The CDR3 spells CASSPRTGMAPDTQYF. The CDR3 nucleotides read TGTGCCAGCAGCCCCCGGACAGGAATGGCCCCAGATACGCAGTATTTT.

In its sample, this clonotype is medium-sized. This chain uses TRBV24-1 with TRBJ2-4; 8 bases align to TRBD1. Germline V gives CDR1 KGHDR, CDR2 SFDVKD. V shed 10 bases, J shed 8 bases, and the junction held 12 bases outside the gene matches. This CDR3 is 14 amino acids long. The CDR3 here is CATYPDRAEDIQYF. The CDR3 DNA reads TGTGCCACTTACCCGGACAGGGCTGAGGACATTCAGTACTTC.

This clonotype was counted ten times or more. The chain links TRBV4-2 to TRBJ1-4, with 10 bases matching TRBD1. With 3 bases clipped from V and 7 bases from J, the junction kept 5 bases outside the gene matches. CDR3 length equals 15 residues. Germline V gene sequence: CDR1 LGHNA, CDR2 YNFKEQ. CDR3 protein: CASSHPGQGFEKLFF. CDR3 nucleotides: TGTGCCAGCAGCCATCCGGGACAGGGGTTTGAAAAACTGTTTTTT.

The chain links TRBV9 to TRBJ1-5, with D unclear. The CDR3 is 14 residues long. Germline loops: CDR1 SGDLS, CDR2 YYNGEE. Trimming cost V 3 bases and J 0 bases, with 7 bases left between them. CDR3: CASSGNRSNQPQHF. DNA of the CDR3: TGTGCCAGCAGCGGAAACCGTAGCAATCAGCCCCAGCATTTT.

This clonotype is labeled medium-sized (0.01 to 0.1%). The rearrangement links TRBV24-1 to TRBJ2-3; 11 nucleotides line up with TRBD2. CDR3 size: 17 residues. CDR1 and CDR2 from the germline V gene are KGHDR and SFDVKD. The V gene end was trimmed by 3 bases and the J gene end by 3 bases; junction bases not matched to a gene: 7. The CDR3 region is CATSDTHASGGTDTQYF. The CDR3 DNA reads as TGTGCCACCAGTGATACCCATGCTAGCGGGGGGACAGATACGCAGTATTTT.

Ten or more counts support this clonotype. The CDR3 nucleotides read TGTGCCAGCAGCTCCAATTCCGACACGCCCCAGCATTTT. It codes for CASSSNSDTPQHF. The chain is built from TRBV14 and TRBJ1-5; D is uncertain. Germline V gene data show CDR1 as SGHDN and CDR2 as FVKESK. The CDR3 is 13 amino acids. Trimming left V 5 bases short and J 9 bases short, with 14 bases between.

This clonotype was seen more than once but under ten times. The chain links TRBV20-1 to TRBJ2-1, with 9 bases matching TRBD2. The V gene end was trimmed by 6 bases and the J gene end by 3 bases; junction bases not matched to a gene: 6. Looked up from germline, CDR1 is DFQATT and CDR2 is SNEGSKA (reference sequence). CDR3 size: 14 residues. For the CDR3, the DNA is TGCAGTGCCCTAGCGGGGTCACTCTACAATGAGCAGTTCTTC. It yields the protein CSALAGSLYNEQFF.